This entry lists 22 T cell receptor beta chains sequenced from one sample in a study of T cells after posttransplantation cyclophosphamide. The table came from immunoSEQ multiplex PCR; TCRdb's copy has only in-frame clones and leaves some out. This sample comprises 30,000 or so clones, none seen once only. Sample: PBMCs. These receptors were collected from a woman aged 30 to 39 in good health and a related stem cell transplant donor.

Many counts were recorded for this clone. The rearrangement uses TRBV4-1 and TRBJ2-5; 11 bases are shared with TRBD1. This CDR3 comprises 16 residues. J lost 6 bases, V lost 3 bases, and 9 bases had no gene match. The germline V gene has CDR1 MGHRA and CDR2 YSYEKL. The CDR3 DNA sequence: TGCGCCAGCAGCCAGTCTGGACAGGGGGCTCGGAAGACCCAGTACTTC. Encoded protein: CASSQSGQGARKTQYF.

This clone was seen repeatedly, ten times or more. The genes are TRBV6-1 and TRBJ1-1; the match to TRBD1 covers 9 bases. CDR3 length equals 13 residues. After removal of 2 bases from V and 9 bases from J, the junction contained 4 bases not matched to a gene. The V gene's germline CDR1 is MNHNS and CDR2 SASEGT. The CDR3 sequence is CASSEKDRGQAFF. CDR3 nucleotide sequence: TGTGCCAGCAGTGAAAAGGACAGGGGTCAAGCTTTCTTT.

This clone was counted ten times or more. The chain is built from TRBV7-2 and TRBJ2-5; no definite D call. The CDR3 is 13 residues long. Trimming cost V 5 bases and J 0 bases, with 7 bases left between them. The germline V gene encodes CDR1 SGHTA and CDR2 FQGNSA. CDR3 in DNA: TGTGCCAGCAGCACTATGTACCAAGAGACCCAGTACTTC. Encoded protein: CASSTMYQETQYF.

This sequence joins TRBV6-2 or TRBV6-3 and TRBJ2-7; 14 bases are a match to TRBD2. The J segment lost 2 bases and the V segment lost 2 bases, leaving 2 bases of the junction unmatched. The CDR3 runs 16 residues. Germline assignment: CDR1 MNHEY and CDR2 SVGEGT. The CDR3 reads CASSYRLAGGPYEQYF. In DNA form, the CDR3 reads TGTGCCAGCAGTTACCGACTAGCGGGGGGGCCCTACGAGCAGTACTTC.

This clone has ten or more counts. V and J are TRBV7-9 and TRBJ2-1; D is unresolved. The CDR3 extends over 14 amino acids. The germline V gene has CDR1 SEHNR and CDR2 FQNEAQ (reference sequence). V gave up 2 bases and J gave up 1 base, with 6 bases separating them. CDR3 coding DNA: TGTGCCAGCAGCTTATCGGGTTCCTACAATGAGCAGTTCTTC. Amino acid sequence: CASSLSGSYNEQFF.

This clone showed up many times. The chain combines TRBV2 with TRBJ1-1; 9 nucleotides align to TRBD1. With V trimmed by 6 bases and J by 0 bases, 8 bases remained unmatched. Germline CDR1 is SNHLY and CDR2 is FYNNEI. The CDR3 loop spans 16 amino acids. In nucleotides, the CDR3 is TGTGCCAGCAGACCCGGGACAGGGTTTGTGAACACTGAAGCTTTCTTT. Protein: CASRPGTGFVNTEAFF.

This clone showed up many times. The chain uses TRBV10-3 and TRBJ2-7; 10 nucleotides align to TRBD2. J gave up 4 bases and V 5 bases, and 5 bases lay outside the gene matches. The CDR3 extends over 14 amino acids. The germline V gene encodes CDR1 ENHRY and CDR2 SYGVKD. The CDR3, as DNA: TGTGCCATCAGTTTAGCGGGGGGACCGTACGAGCAGTACTTC. Translating it yields CAISLAGGPYEQYF.

This clone showed up many times. The rearrangement links TRBV5-1 to TRBJ1-6, with 9 bases lining up with TRBD1. Trimming at V came to 7 bases and at J to 9 bases, leaving 8 bases not matched to a gene. The germline gives CDR1 SGHRS, CDR2 YFSETQ. This CDR3 region has 14 residues. The CDR3 DNA is TGCGCCAGCTCATCCGGGACAGGGAGTTCACCCCTCCACTTT. As protein: CASSSGTGSSPLHF.

This clone was picked up many times. This chain joins TRBV5-1 and TRBJ1-3; D remains ambiguous. Germline V lookup: CDR1 SGHRS, CDR2 YFSETQ. V was cut by 4 bases and J by 0 bases, with 11 bases left in between. The length of the CDR3 is 15 residues. CDR3 coding DNA: TGCGCCAGCAGCCCCGGGGAGGACTCTGGAAACACCATATATTTT. Residues: CASSPGEDSGNTIYF.

This clone appeared many times. The rearrangement joins TRBV12-3 or TRBV12-4 to TRBJ1-2, with 9 bases aligning to TRBD1. V was clipped by 3 bases and J by 7 bases; unmatched bases: 6. The CDR3 loop spans 14 amino acids. The CDR3 is CASSFKQGAGGYTF. CDR3 coding DNA: TGTGCCAGCAGTTTCAAACAGGGGGCGGGTGGCTACACCTTC.

This clone has at least ten counts. The V and J genes are TRBV19 and TRBJ1-2; D uncertain. CDR3 length: 14 residues. V lost 3 bases, J lost 2 bases, and 10 bases lay in between. The germline CDR1 and CDR2 sequences are LNHDA and SQIVND (reference sequence). CDR3 sequence reads: CASSISRRNYGYTF. The CDR3 DNA reads as TGTGCCAGTAGTATCAGCAGGAGAAACTATGGCTACACCTTC.

At least ten counts were recorded for this clone. The genes are TRBV27 and TRBJ1-1; 9 bases map to TRBD1. The J segment lost 11 bases and the V segment lost 5 bases, leaving 15 bases of the junction unmatched. CDR1 and CDR2 from the germline V gene are MNHEY and SMNVEV (reference sequence). The CDR3 covers 15 residues. The chain's CDR3 is CASSPIQGAVQGAFF. The CDR3 bases are TGTGCCAGCAGTCCGATACAGGGGGCGGTTCAAGGGGCTTTCTTT.

This clone was counted at least ten times. The genes are TRBV7-9 and TRBJ2-7, with D maybe TRBD2 (6 bases). Germline-derived CDR1 and CDR2 are SEHNR and FQNEAQ (reference sequence). CDR3 length equals 13 residues. Deletions cut 5 bases from V and 4 bases from J, with 12 bases between. Written as DNA, the CDR3 is TGTGCCAGCAGCATGGAGGGTGCGTACGAGCAGTACTTC. This sequence encodes CASSMEGAYEQYF.

This clone was detected many times. The V call is TRBV12-3 or TRBV12-4, the J call TRBJ2-7; D is possibly TRBD2 (6 bases). CDR3 size: 12 residues. V was shortened by 6 bases and J by 4 bases, with 10 bases between the two germline ends. CDR3 bases: TGTGCCAGCAGCCCCGGGGGATACGAGCAGTACTTC. Translation gives CASSPGGYEQYF.

In its sample, this clone was seen many times. The gene calls are TRBV4-1 and TRBJ1-4; tentatively, D is TRBD1 (6 bases). The ends were cut back, 4 bases at V and 2 bases at J, with 14 bases in the middle. There are 16 residues in the CDR3. The germline gives CDR1 MGHRA, CDR2 YSYEKL. CDR3 region: CASSPTGSGTNEKLFF. In DNA, the CDR3 is TGCGCCAGCAGCCCTACAGGGTCAGGGACTAATGAAAAACTGTTTTTT.

This clone was picked up many times. CDR3 nucleotides: TGTGCCACTCGGGACTCAGCGAACACCGGGGAGCTGTTTTTT. It specifies CATRDSANTGELFF. The J gene is TRBJ2-2, the V gene TRBV10-3, with D possibly TRBD2 on 6 matching bases. This CDR3 region has 14 residues. Germline CDR1 reads ENHRY; CDR2 reads SYGVKD. Trimming removed 10 bases at V and 0 bases at J, with 12 bases between.

This clone was counted between two and nine times. V usage is TRBV7-6 and J usage is TRBJ2-6; D is perhaps TRBD1 or TRBD2 (6 bases each). The germline V gene encodes CDR1 SGHVS and CDR2 FNYEAQ. V lost 3 bases and J lost 0, with 15 bases in between. The CDR3 has 18 residues. CDR3: CASSFRRRGSSGANVLTF. DNA for the CDR3: TGTGCCAGCAGCTTCCGCCGGAGGGGGAGCTCTGGGGCCAACGTCCTGACTTTC.

There are many counts of this clone. J is TRBJ2-4 and V is TRBV15; tentative D call: TRBD1 (6 bases). V gave up 1 base and J gave up 7 bases, with 11 bases separating them. The CDR3 loop spans 14 amino acids. Germline loops: CDR1 LNHNV, CDR2 YYDKDF (reference sequence). As DNA, the CDR3 is TGTGCCACCAGCAGAGCAACAGGGTATAACATTCAGTACTTC. It codes for CATSRATGYNIQYF.

This clone was observed a few times. V gene TRBV7-8 combines with J gene TRBJ1-2; D might be TRBD1 (5 bases). The V end lost 1 base, the J end lost 1 base, and 7 bases lay between the germline ends. CDR3 size: 14 residues. Germline-derived CDR1 and CDR2 are SGHVS and FQNEAQ. The CDR3 nucleotides read TGTGCCAGCAGCTTAGGAGGGGATAACTATGGCTACACCTTC. Amino acids: CASSLGGDNYGYTF.

This clone was found many times. This chain connects TRBV10-3 to TRBJ2-3, with a weak D call TRBD2 (6 bases). The V end was cut by 7 bases, the J end by 2 bases, with 13 bases between. The length of the CDR3 is 14 residues. CDR1 and CDR2 from the germline V gene are ENHRY and SYGVKD. The CDR3 coding sequence is TGTGCCATCAAGGCAGGGAGGTACACAGATACGCAGTATTTT. Translation gives CAIKAGRYTDTQYF.

In this sample, this clone turned up many times. The V gene is TRBV18, the J gene TRBJ1-5; TRBD1 aligns across 8 bases. V lost 3 bases and J lost 6; bases outside the gene matches: 10. This CDR3 region has 16 residues. Germline CDR1 reads KGHSH; CDR2 reads LQKENI. The DNA of the CDR3 is TGTGCCAGCTCACCTCCAACAGGGGGTAAGGGTCAGCCCCAGCATTTT. Translating gives CASSPPTGGKGQPQHF.

This clone was picked up a small number of times. The genes are TRBV4-1 and TRBJ1-5, with a tentative D call TRBD1 (6 bases). CDR1 MGHRA and CDR2 YSYEKL come from the germline V gene. The germline V and J ends were trimmed by 0 bases and 4 bases, with 10 bases remaining between them. This CDR3 comprises 15 residues. DNA of the CDR3: TGCGCCAGCAGCCAAGATCTTGACAGGAATCAGCCCCAGCATTTT. Protein sequence: CASSQDLDRNQPQHF.